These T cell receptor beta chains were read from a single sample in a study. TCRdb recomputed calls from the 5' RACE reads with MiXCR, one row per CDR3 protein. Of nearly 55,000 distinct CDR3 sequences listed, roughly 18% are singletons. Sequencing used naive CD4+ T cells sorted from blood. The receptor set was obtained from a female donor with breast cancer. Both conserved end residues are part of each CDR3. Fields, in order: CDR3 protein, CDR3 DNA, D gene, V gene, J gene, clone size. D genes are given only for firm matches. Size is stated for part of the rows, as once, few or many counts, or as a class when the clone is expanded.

CSVEFTGTGGPQETQYF	TGCAGCGTTGAGTTCACCGGGACAGGGGGGCCACAAGAGACCCAGTACTTC	TRBD1	TRBV29-1	TRBJ2-5	few
CASSSGQGGETQYF	TGCGCCAGCAGCTCGGGACAGGGGGGCGAGACCCAGTACTTC	TRBD1	TRBV5-1	TRBJ2-5	many
CASSIPRGQKAYYGYTF	TGTGCCAGCAGCATCCCCCGCGGGCAGAAAGCATATTATGGCTACACCTTC	NA	TRBV7-9	TRBJ1-2	few
CSVEEVQAFF	TGCAGCGTTGAGGAGGTTCAAGCTTTCTTT	NA	TRBV29-1	TRBJ1-1	many
CASSENRAAYGYTF	TGTGCCAGCAGTGAAAACAGGGCCGCCTATGGCTACACCTTC	NA	TRBV6-1	TRBJ1-2	NA
CSVTGSTEAFF	TGCAGCGTTACAGGGAGCACTGAAGCTTTCTTT	NA	TRBV29-1	TRBJ1-1	few
CASSLRPFNYGYTF	TGTGCCAGCAGTCTTAGACCGTTTAACTATGGCTACACCTTC	NA	TRBV7-8	TRBJ1-2	few
CASSLDTNQPQHF	TGCGCCAGCAGCTTGGATACCAATCAGCCCCAGCATTTT	NA	TRBV5-1	TRBJ1-5	many
CALDIRGRSPLHF	TGTGCCCTCGACATCAGGGGCCGGTCACCCCTCCACTTT	NA	TRBV7-9	TRBJ1-6	NA
CASSYSGWSSYEQYF	TGTGCCAGCAGTTACAGTGGCTGGAGCTCCTACGAGCAGTACTTC	NA	TRBV6-5	TRBJ2-7	NA
CASSTHRAGGYEQYF	TGCGCCAGCAGCACGCATAGGGCGGGAGGCTACGAGCAGTACTTC	TRBD2	TRBV5-1	TRBJ2-7	few
CASSPTGDNQPQHF	TGCGCCAGCAGCCCGACAGGGGACAATCAGCCCCAGCATTTT	TRBD1	TRBV5-1	TRBJ1-5	NA
CASSLEGGGYNEQFF	TGCGCCAGCAGCTTAGAGGGAGGGGGCTACAATGAGCAGTTCTTC	NA	TRBV5-1	TRBJ2-1	many
CASSPPGTGYRGYTF	TGTGCCAGCAGTCCCCCGGGGACAGGGTATAGAGGCTACACCTTC	TRBD1	TRBV28	TRBJ1-2	NA
CSARRFKETQYF	TGCAGCGCCCGCCGATTTAAAGAGACCCAGTACTTC	NA	TRBV29-1	TRBJ2-5	few
CASSLGTGAGTNVLTF	TGTGCCAGCAGCTTAGGCACGGGAGCGGGGACCAACGTCCTGACTTTC	TRBD2	TRBV7-9	TRBJ2-6	once
CASSRGGNQPQRF	TGTGCCAGCAGCCGGGGTGGCAATCAGCCCCAGCGTTTT	NA	TRBV6-5	TRBJ1-5	few
CASSEARGFYGYTF	TGTGCCAGCAGTGAAGCGCGAGGGTTCTATGGCTACACCTTC	NA	TRBV2	TRBJ1-2	NA
CASSLLDQDTQYF	TGTGCCAGCAGTTTACTGGACCAAGATACGCAGTATTTT	NA	TRBV27	TRBJ2-3	NA
CASTPRNTEAFF	TGTGCCAGCACCCCACGGAACACTGAAGCTTTCTTT	NA	TRBV12-3/TRBV12-4	TRBJ1-1	few
CASSMTPSSYEQYF	TGCGCCAGCAGCATGACACCTTCCTCCTACGAGCAGTACTTC	NA	TRBV5-1	TRBJ2-7	NA
CSVQGTGELFF	TGCAGCGTACAGGGGACCGGGGAGCTGTTTTTT	TRBD1	TRBV29-1	TRBJ2-2	many
CSASWGVGGEKLFF	TGCAGTGCTAGTTGGGGGGTTGGTGGTGAAAAACTGTTTTTT	NA	TRBV20-1	TRBJ1-4	NA
CSARDGQGLYGYTF	TGCAGTGCTAGAGACGGACAGGGATTATATGGCTACACCTTC	TRBD1	TRBV20-1	TRBJ1-2	few
CSARDGSSTDTQYF	TGCAGTGCTAGAGATGGTTCTAGCACAGATACGCAGTATTTT	NA	TRBV20-1	TRBJ2-3	many
CASSLDRAGNTIYF	TGCGCCAGCAGCTTGGACAGGGCTGGAAACACCATATATTTT	NA	TRBV5-1	TRBJ1-3	many
CASSSGFGTDTQYF	TGTGCCAGCAGCTCAGGGTTTGGGACAGATACGCAGTATTTT	NA	TRBV3-1	TRBJ2-3	NA
CASSRQGSTDTQYF	TGTGCCAGCAGCCGACAGGGAAGTACAGATACGCAGTATTTT	TRBD1	TRBV7-2	TRBJ2-3	few
CASSQGGGHGETQYF	TGTGCCAGCAGCCAGGGCGGGGGCCACGGGGAGACCCAGTACTTC	NA	TRBV7-9	TRBJ2-5	many
CASSELVINGYTF	TGTGCCAGCAGTGAGCTAGTCATTAATGGCTACACCTTC	NA	TRBV2	TRBJ1-2	NA
CAPRASDTQYF	TGCGCCCCCAGGGCATCAGATACGCAGTATTTT	NA	TRBV5-1	TRBJ2-3	many
CSALPDTNNEQFF	TGCAGTGCCCTCCCGGACACAAACAATGAGCAGTTCTTC	NA	TRBV20-1	TRBJ2-1	few
CASTFGGTDTEAFF	TGTGCCAGCACGTTCGGGGGCACGGACACTGAAGCTTTCTTT	NA	TRBV6-1	TRBJ1-1	NA
CASSTDRGSNSPLHF	TGTGCCAGCAGCACGGACAGGGGGTCTAATTCACCCCTCCACTTT	TRBD1	TRBV5-4	TRBJ1-6	few
CASRRGGRDGYTF	TGTGCCAGCAGGCGTGGGGGGAGAGATGGCTACACCTTC	NA	TRBV6-5	TRBJ1-2	many
CASSLDGRAGTGEPFF	TGCGCCAGCAGCTTGGATGGGAGGGCCGGCACCGGGGAGCCGTTTTTT	TRBD2	TRBV5-1	TRBJ2-2	few
CSAALTSQGTQYF	TGCAGTGCTGCCCTGACTTCGCAAGGGACCCAGTACTTC	NA	TRBV20-1	TRBJ2-5	NA
CASSGRAGAGNEQFF	TGTGCCAGCAGTGGGAGAGCGGGAGCTGGGAATGAGCAGTTCTTC	TRBD2	TRBV2	TRBJ2-1	NA
CASSARDEKLFF	TGTGCCAGCAGCGCCCGGGATGAAAAACTGTTTTTT	NA	TRBV9	TRBJ1-4	NA
CASSYPWGNRPQHF	TGTGCCAGCAGTTACCCGTGGGGCAATCGGCCCCAGCATTTT	NA	TRBV6-2/TRBV6-3	TRBJ1-5	NA
CASSGTGIGEQFF	TGCGCCAGCAGCGGTACAGGAATTGGTGAGCAGTTCTTC	NA	TRBV5-1	TRBJ2-1	NA
CASSLNAEGNEQFF	TGTGCCAGCAGCTTAAACGCGGAGGGCAATGAGCAGTTCTTC	NA	TRBV7-9	TRBJ2-1	few
CASRPDRKSNQPQHF	TGTGCCAGCAGACCCGACAGGAAGAGCAATCAGCCCCAGCATTTT	NA	TRBV6-5	TRBJ1-5	few
CASSLTGSNQPQHF	TGTGCCAGCAGTTTAACGGGCAGCAATCAGCCCCAGCATTTT	NA	TRBV12-3/TRBV12-4	TRBJ1-5	many
CASSSHRGPLYNEQFF	TGTGCCAGCAGCTCCCATCGGGGGCCCCTTTACAATGAGCAGTTCTTC	NA	TRBV4-2	TRBJ2-1	NA
CASRGGTWAVYEQYF	TGTGCCAGCAGAGGAGGAACCTGGGCGGTGTACGAGCAGTACTTC	NA	TRBV28	TRBJ2-7	few
CASSLSPGRTDTQYF	TGTGCCAGCAGTTTAAGCCCGGGACGGACAGATACGCAGTATTTT	NA	TRBV12-3/TRBV12-4	TRBJ2-3	NA
CASSYGQKTDTQYF	TGTGCCAGCAGTTACGGACAGAAGACAGATACGCAGTATTTT	NA	TRBV6-2/TRBV6-3	TRBJ2-3	NA
CASSPLDSYYQETQYF	TGTGCCAGCAGCCCGCTTGACAGCTACTACCAAGAGACCCAGTACTTC	NA	TRBV7-9	TRBJ2-5	NA
CASGEATYTDTQYF	TGTGCCAGCGGTGAGGCGACCTACACAGATACGCAGTATTTT	NA	TRBV6-5	TRBJ2-3	many
CASSYKVDSGGNQPQHF	TGTGCCAGCAGTTATAAAGTGGACAGCGGAGGCAATCAGCCCCAGCATTTT	NA	TRBV6-1	TRBJ1-5	few
CASSLTSGVYNEQFF	TGTGCCAGCAGCCTAACTAGCGGGGTCTACAATGAGCAGTTCTTC	TRBD2	TRBV7-3	TRBJ2-1	many
CASSPGGTETQYF	TGTGCCAGCAGCCCCGGGGGGACAGAGACCCAGTACTTC	TRBD2	TRBV7-2	TRBJ2-5	few
CASRKGNSNQPQHF	TGTGCCAGCAGAAAGGGGAATAGCAATCAGCCCCAGCATTTT	NA	TRBV12-3/TRBV12-4	TRBJ1-5	NA